The present T cell receptor (beta chain) was sequenced within a study of cytomegalovirus exposure and HLA in healthy donors. Study-wide background: The roughly 120 validation repertoires used the same platform as the roughly 670 first-cohort repertoires, a later analysis reported.

Note on this clone: Its target is unknown.

Points from the study as a whole: According to the study, 180 or so TCR beta chains were cytomegalovirus-associated.

Libraries were prepared by immunoSEQ multiplex PCR; TCRdb keeps only in-frame clonotypes and omits some of them. The data hold about 65,000 clones, with about 91% observed a single time. The validation cohort, a group of around 120 subjects, included the donors and was separate from the approximately 700-subject first cohort. From germline, CDR1 is SGHTA and CDR2 FQGTGA. The CDR3 loop spans 13 amino acids. V lost 2 bases and J 7 bases, leaving 6 bases between the germline ends. This receptor was taken from a woman aged 18-35 years in good health and CMV-seronegative. Sequenced: PBMCs. J is TRBJ1-6 and V is TRBV7-3; D call uncertain. The CDR3 protein is CASSLFVNSPLHF. The CDR3 DNA is TGTGCCAGCAGCTTATTCGTGAATTCACCCCTCCACTTT.